The sequence of this T cell receptor beta chain was determined in a study of blood T cell repertoires in COVID-19. Background on the study: The analysed material was cDNA or gDNA that came from T cells, B-cell-depleted T cells, or PBMCs.

In the original processing: Amplified reference gene primers provided the basis for estimating nucleated cell counts. TCRdb's copy holds only in-frame clones and misses some; the assay was immunoSEQ multiplex PCR. V, J and clone size are taken as reported in that table, and D and trimming were inferred from the DNA itself. The data show 90,000 to 140,000 clones, about 76% seen once. The CDR3 totals 15 residues. The V segment lost 0 bases and the J segment 4 bases; nucleotides outside the gene matches: 6. Per the germline V gene, CDR1 is SGHRS and CDR2 is YFSETQ. The V and J genes are TRBV5-1 and TRBJ1-2; 7 positions match TRBD1. Sequences were obtained from peripheral blood. The clonotype comes from a woman in her seventies with acute or convalescent COVID-19. This CDR3 is CASSLDAWTGYGYTF. The CDR3 DNA reads TGCGCCAGCAGCTTGGACGCTTGGACAGGCTATGGCTACACCTTC.